These 14 T cell receptor beta chains share one sample of origin, sequenced in a study of CD8 T cells in Susac syndrome. Reverse transcription of 0.5 to 1 ug RNA was performed with random hexamers. TCRdb independently ran MiXCR on the immunoSEQ multiplex PCR reads; one entry per CDR3 protein. The table records about 130,000 distinct CDR3 sequences, 90% to 95% of them present only once. The source material was CD4+ T cells from PBMCs. The origin of the receptors is a human donor in good health.

The rearrangement uses TRBV9 and TRBJ2-7; tentatively, D is TRBD2 (7 bases). Between the trimmed V and J ends, which lost 0 bases and 6 bases, there was a span of 19 bases. Germline lookup yields CDR1 SGDLS and CDR2 YYNGEE. The CDR3 is made up of 16 amino acids. The CDR3 bases are TGTGCCAGCAGCGTAGAGGGGGGGACCCGCCGGGGCGAGCAGTACTTC. Protein: CASSVEGGTRRGEQYF.

The V gene is TRBV2, the J gene TRBJ2-1, with 8 bases aligning to TRBD1. Germline assignment: CDR1 SNHLY and CDR2 FYNNEI. V was pared by 9 bases and J by 3 bases, with 4 bases of the junction left unmatched. The CDR3 has 13 amino acids. For the CDR3, the DNA is TGTGCCAGATCAGGGGGCCTCTACAATGAGCAGTTCTTC. Its protein product is CARSGGLYNEQFF.

This chain links TRBV27 with TRBJ2-3, with a weak D call TRBD1 (6 bases). Trimming took off 2 bases at V and 3 bases at J, with 9 bases between the two ends. CDR1 MNHEY and CDR2 SMNVEV come from the germline V gene (reference sequence). There are 14 residues in the CDR3. The DNA of the CDR3 is TGTGCCAGCAGTTTAAATACAGGGACAGATACGCAGTATTTT. Translated: CASSLNTGTDTQYF.

This chain connects TRBV7-2 to TRBJ2-4; the match to TRBD2 covers 8 bases. The CDR3 runs 15 residues. The junction had 12 bases not matched to a gene; V was cut back by 5 bases and J by 9 bases. CDR1 and CDR2 (germline): SGHTA, FQGNSA. The CDR3 bases are TGTGCCAGCAGCCCAAGCGGGAGTATAATGGGCATTCAGTACTTC. Its protein product is CASSPSGSIMGIQYF.

This chain joins TRBV4-1 and TRBJ2-3; 7 nucleotides align to TRBD2. Germline V gives CDR1 MGHRA, CDR2 YSYEKL. Trimming removed 1 base from V and 5 bases from J; junction bases left unmatched: 6. The CDR3 totals 15 residues. CDR3 nucleotide sequence: TGCGCCAGCAGCCAAGGAGTGGCTAGCGGAGATACGCAGTATTTT. Amino acids: CASSQGVASGDTQYF.

The chain combines TRBV29-1 with TRBJ2-6; TRBD1 or TRBD2 may be the D gene (5 bases each). The CDR3 is 14 residues long. Germline V gene sequence: CDR1 SQVTM, CDR2 ANQGSEA. V was pared by 7 bases and J by 1 base, with 11 bases between. CDR3: CSAWGTSGANVLTF. The CDR3 DNA reads as TGCAGCGCGTGGGGGACGTCTGGGGCCAACGTCCTGACTTTC.

The J gene is TRBJ1-1, the V gene TRBV20-1; TRBD1 agrees at 7 bases. Germline assignment: CDR1 DFQATT and CDR2 SNEGSKA (reference sequence). Trimming at V came to 3 bases and at J to 5 bases, leaving 9 bases not matched to a gene. CDR3 length equals 14 residues. CDR3 in amino acids: CSARGVPGQTEAFF. The CDR3 DNA sequence: TGCAGTGCTAGGGGGGTACCGGGACAGACTGAAGCTTTCTTT.

The chain couples TRBV7-8 to TRBJ1-2; 8 bases are shared with TRBD1. This CDR3 comprises 13 residues. Trimming cost V 5 bases and J 8 bases; bases outside gene matches: 7. Germline CDR1 is SGHVS and CDR2 is FQNEAQ. CDR3 coding DNA: TGTGCCAGCAGCCGAGGACAGGGAGGAGGCTACACCTTC. The encoded protein is CASSRGQGGGYTF.

The rearrangement links TRBV11-3 to TRBJ2-1; D is tentatively TRBD1 or TRBD2 (5 bases each). The length of the CDR3 is 18 residues. V was pared by 1 base and J by 1 base, with 17 bases between. Germline CDR1 SGHNT, CDR2 YENEEA. CDR3 sequence (DNA): TGTGCCAGCAGCTTAGGGGGACCAGCTTTGAGATCCTACAATGAGCAGTTCTTC. This sequence encodes CASSLGGPALRSYNEQFF.

The V call is TRBV27, the J call TRBJ1-5; no clear D. Germline CDR1 and CDR2: MNHEY and SMNVEV (reference sequence). Deletions cut 3 bases from V and 1 base from J, with 7 bases between. The CDR3 runs 14 residues. CDR3 coding DNA: TGTGCCAGCAGTTTGTTTCGGAGCAATCAGCCCCAGCATTTT. Amino acids: CASSLFRSNQPQHF.

This clonotype was observed a single time. This chain uses TRBV7-9 with TRBJ2-1, with D perhaps TRBD1 (5 bases). This CDR3 is built from 14 residues. Germline lookup yields CDR1 SEHNR and CDR2 FQNEAQ (reference sequence). Trimming took 5 bases from V and 9 from J, leaving 17 bases between them. The CDR3 DNA reads as TGTGCCAGCAGCCCCGACTTAGACAGCGCTGAGCAGTTCTTC. Translated, it gives CASSPDLDSAEQFF.

The chain couples TRBV5-1 to TRBJ2-5; TRBD2 agrees at 9 bases. Trimming took 4 bases from V and 4 from J; bases not matched to a gene: 11. Germline assignment: CDR1 SGHRS and CDR2 YFSETQ. The length of the CDR3 is 16 residues. CDR3 in DNA: TGCGCCAGCAGCCCCCCTGCGGGAGGGCCGGGAGAGACCCAGTACTTC. This encodes CASSPPAGGPGETQYF.

CDR3 sequence (DNA): TGCAGCGTTGGGACAGGGATAAGAACAGATACGCAGTATTTT. This sequence encodes CSVGTGIRTDTQYF. This chain joins TRBV29-1 and TRBJ2-3; 8 nucleotides agree with TRBD1. V gave up 4 bases and J gave up 3 bases; unmatched junction bases: 6. CDR3 length: 14 residues. The V gene's germline CDR1 is SQVTM and CDR2 ANQGSEA.

This chain links TRBV20-1 with TRBJ2-7, with 7 nucleotides matching TRBD2. Germline CDR1 and CDR2: DFQATT and SNEGSKA (reference sequence). CDR3 size: 14 residues. V was pared by 6 bases and J by 2 bases, with 10 bases of the junction left unmatched. CDR3 sequence: CSATRSSGPYEQYF. As DNA, the CDR3 is TGCAGTGCCACCAGGAGTAGCGGGCCCTACGAGCAGTACTTC.